The 13 T cell receptor beta chains below all came from one sample that was sequenced in a study of blood T cell repertoires in COVID-19. The method was immunoSEQ multiplex PCR; TCRdb's version includes in-frame clones alone and lacks a portion of them. The table shows around 160,000 clones, with around nine tenths occurring only once. Specimen: peripheral blood. These receptors originate from a man between 60 and 70 years old with active or convalescent COVID-19.

The CDR3 DNA is TGTGCCAGCAGTTACCCAGGGACATTATACAATGAGCAGTTCTTC. Residues: CASSYPGTLYNEQFF. This rearrangement joins TRBV6-5 to TRBJ2-1, with a possible D match to TRBD1 (6 bases). The V end was cut by 2 bases, the J end by 4 bases, with 12 bases between. CDR1 is MNHEY and CDR2 is SVGAGI in the germline V gene. There are 15 residues in the CDR3.

J is TRBJ1-1 and V is TRBV12-3 or TRBV12-4, with 8 bases lining up with TRBD1. Trimming at V came to 7 bases and at J to 9 bases, leaving 7 bases not matched to a gene. This CDR3 has 12 amino acids. The CDR3 bases are TGTGCCAGCACCCGGGACAGGTCAAAAGCTTTCTTT. Translation: CASTRDRSKAFF.

The chain carries TRBV7-9 and TRBJ2-7, with a possible D match to TRBD1 (5 bases). The CDR3 runs 17 residues. Looked up from germline, CDR1 is SEHNR and CDR2 is FQNEAQ (reference sequence). The ends were cut back, 6 bases at V and 0 bases at J, with 21 bases in the middle. CDR3 bases: TGTGCCAGCAGAAAAAATCTGGACGCCAGGGACTCCTACGAGCAGTACTTC. Residues: CASRKNLDARDSYEQYF.

V and J are TRBV7-8 and TRBJ1-5, with a weak D call TRBD1 (5 bases). Trimming stripped 1 base from V and 1 base from J, with 11 bases between. Germline CDR1 SGHVS, CDR2 FQNEAQ. CDR3 size: 16 residues. This chain's CDR3 is CASSLGRGGSNQPQHF. The CDR3 coding sequence is TGTGCCAGCAGCTTAGGTAGGGGAGGCAGCAATCAGCCCCAGCATTTT.

This chain uses TRBV6-6 with TRBJ1-1; possibly TRBD1 for D (5 bases). V was clipped by 3 bases and J by 8 bases, with 19 bases between them. The germline CDR1 and CDR2 sequences are MNHNY and SVGAGI (reference sequence). This CDR3 is 15 amino acids long. The CDR3 spells CASSYPQDTGREAFF. The CDR3 DNA sequence: TGTGCCAGCAGTTATCCCCAGGACACGGGTCGGGAAGCTTTCTTT.

V gene TRBV3-1 (or the pseudogene TRBV3-2) combines with J gene TRBJ2-2, with 7 bases aligning to TRBD2. CDR1 is LGHDT and CDR2 is YNNKEL in the germline V gene (reference sequence). The CDR3 totals 15 residues. J lost 4 bases, V lost 0 bases, and 2 bases had no gene match. The chain's CDR3 is CASSQDTGGTGELFF. CDR3 DNA sequence: TGTGCCAGCAGCCAAGATACGGGGGGCACCGGGGAGCTGTTTTTT.

The CDR3 sequence: CASSFGTGGANTEAFF. The CDR3 DNA follows: TGTGCCAGCAGTTTCGGGACAGGGGGCGCGAACACTGAAGCTTTCTTT. J is TRBJ1-1 and V is TRBV6-5, with 12 bases fitting TRBD1. The CDR3 has 16 amino acids. After removal of 4 bases from V and 1 base from J, the junction contained 4 bases not matched to a gene. Germline V gene data show CDR1 as MNHEY and CDR2 as SVGAGI.

V is TRBV24-1 and J is TRBJ2-1; the match to TRBD1 covers 9 bases. Trimming cost V 6 bases and J 5 bases; bases outside gene matches: 4. CDR1 and CDR2 from the germline V gene are KGHDR and SFDVKD. CDR3 size: 14 residues. DNA of the CDR3: TGTGCCACCAGTTCGGGACAGGGCGACAATGAGCAGTTCTTC. Translated, it gives CATSSGQGDNEQFF.

This clone was counted once. V is TRBV5-1 and J is TRBJ2-5; D gene unclear. The CDR3 spans 12 residues. Germline V gene data show CDR1 as SGHRS and CDR2 as YFSETQ. With 0 bases removed from V and 6 bases from J, the gap between germline ends came to 6 bases. CDR3 bases: TGCGCCAGCAGCTTGGCCTTAAAGACCCAGTACTTC. Residues: CASSLALKTQYF.

The genes are TRBV6-5 and TRBJ1-2; tentatively, D is TRBD1 (6 bases). Trimming stripped 9 bases from V and 7 bases from J, with 24 bases between. The CDR3 length is 15 residues. Per the germline V gene, CDR1 is MNHEY and CDR2 is SVGAGI. In nucleotides, the CDR3 is TGTGCCAGTCTCGTACAGGGATTCCCTCTGAGTGGCTACACCTTC. This encodes CASLVQGFPLSGYTF.

This chain links TRBV12-5 with TRBJ2-7; D gene uncertain. Looked up from germline, CDR1 is LGHNT and CDR2 is FRNRAP. The ends were cut back, 5 bases at V and 2 bases at J, with 13 bases in the middle. The CDR3 is 14 amino acids. CDR3 amino acids: CASGPPWAAYEQYF. The DNA for the CDR3 is TGTGCTAGTGGTCCCCCATGGGCCGCCTACGAGCAGTACTTC.

V gene TRBV19 combines with J gene TRBJ2-2; maybe TRBD2 (5 bases). The CDR3 runs 17 residues. Germline CDR1 is LNHDA and CDR2 is SQIVND (reference sequence). Trimming removed 5 bases from V and 1 base from J, with 17 bases in between. The CDR3 DNA reads TGTGCCAGTAGTCACGGGGTCAGGCAACGGAACACCGGGGAGCTGTTTTTT. Translated, it gives CASSHGVRQRNTGELFF.

This clone was seen once. The chain carries TRBV29-1 and TRBJ1-2, with D possibly being TRBD1 (6 bases). The CDR3 is made up of 17 amino acids. CDR1 is SQVTM and CDR2 is ANQGSEA in the germline V gene. V lost 2 bases to trimming and J lost 6 bases, with 25 bases between them. The CDR3 sequence: CSVELVAGVRTTHGYTF. CDR3 DNA: TGCAGCGTTGAACTTGTTGCAGGGGTTAGGACGACTCATGGCTACACCTTC.